This entry features one T cell receptor beta chain sequence. Its antigen remains undetermined. Per-base quality was not reported, and no clone a single base away is much larger than it. TCRbeta CDR3 regions were amplified from genomic DNA by means of the immunoSEQ Assay, a bias-controlled multiplex PCR. Processing in the source paper ran as follows. Within the assay, amplification of reference gene primers was used to estimate how many nucleated cells each sample contained. Sequence reads were collapsed and filtered to measure the absolute abundance of every unique TCRbeta CDR3 rearrangement. For each sample, productive Simpson clonality was calculated as the square root of Simpson's diversity index over productive rearrangements. Not all clones reach the TCRdb copy of this immuneACCESS table, which keeps in-frame sequences only. Checked studies attribute under half of the gap to unresolved V genes and leave the rest unexplained. For V, J and clone size, that table is used; D and trimming come from the DNA. For this sample there are some 250,000 clones; 70% to 90% appear just once. 0.99% of the sample lies in the top ten.

Another Seattle source contributed samples from volunteer blood donors who had recovered from COVID-19. Whole blood was collected in K2EDTA tubes by collaborating institutions according to the institutions' own protocols. Collaborator samples were shipped for TCRbeta analysis as frozen whole blood, isolated PBMCs, or DNA extracted from either sample type. This sample is part of a study of blood T cell repertoires in COVID-19 (dated by TCRdb to 2018 to 2020). A note on the overall study: Samples from collaborators originated in the United States, Italy and Spain and spanned both the acute and convalescent phases of COVID-19. The prospective study material was composed of cDNA or gDNA derived from T cells, B-cell-depleted T cells, or PBMCs. Samples came from the ongoing ImmuneRACE study (first 160 participants) plus 1,254 subjects from 6 global collaborators. Deeply sampled blood TCRbeta repertoires from subjects exposed to, actively infected with, or recovered from COVID-19 were included in the dataset. Where HLA class I and class II types were available, the types were taken from metadata supplied by the sample provider, not from assay-based typing. The sample metadata nearly always contained a de-identified subject ID, COVID-19 status, age in years and sex. The repertoires were made available in a free public database intended to serve as a resource for research on the immune response to SARS-CoV-2.

General findings and caveats noted by the study authors: How much clinical and demographic metadata was included differed by source and by participant, and the metadata was provided uncurated.

This clonotype was obtained from a woman aged 40 to 50 who had recovered from COVID-19. The sample consisted of peripheral blood.

The CDR3 region reads CASSLGGPEAFF. The DNA sequence reads TGCGCCAGCAGCTTGGGGGGCCCTGAAGCTTTCTTT. The rearranged chain carries TRBV5-1 and TRBJ1-1; TRBD1 is a possible D gene, resting on 5 matching bases. V drops 0 bases and J drops 6 bases, leaving 6 bases in between. The germline V gene yields SGHRS for CDR1 and YFSETQ for CDR2. Inclusive of the bounding cysteine and phenylalanine, the CDR3 is 12 residues long. Solely the CDR3 DNA is kept, with 36 bases framed from the first base.